This TCR beta chain was sequenced in a study of blood T cell repertoires in COVID-19. As for the study in general: PBMCs, B-cell-depleted T cells, or T cells provided the cDNA or gDNA that made up the material.

Trimming cost V 2 bases and J 4 bases; bases outside gene matches: 2. Germline loops: CDR1 MDHEN, CDR2 SYDVKM. The CDR3 has 14 residues. Methods used by the authors: The assay estimated nucleated cells by amplifying reference gene primers. Generated by immunoSEQ multiplex PCR, the TCRdb table keeps only in-frame clones and is missing some. V and J calls and clone size are copied from that table; D and trimming were computed from the DNA. The sample holds 110,000 or so clones, about 80% seen once. This TCR was recovered from an older man with acute or convalescent COVID-19. The chain combines TRBV28 with TRBJ1-2, with 9 bases lining up with TRBD1. Material: peripheral blood. DNA of the CDR3: TGTGCCAGCAGTTTAGGGACAGGGACCTATGGCTACACCTTC. This codes for CASSLGTGTYGYTF.